Listed here are 31 T cell receptor beta chains from one sample, sequenced in a study of human T cells and chemical hapten exposure. TCRdb re-called the RACE reads with MiXCR, one entry per CDR3 protein. The repertoire holds 280,000 or so distinct CDR3 sequences, with around 7.3% as singletons. Time point in this sample: pre-sensitization, week 0. Treatment specified: therapeutic diphenylcyclopropenone sensitization with weekly scalp DPC. Material: whole blood, obtained in connection with sensitization to the hapten diphenylcyclopropenone (DPC). Source of these receptors: a man between 18 and 29 years old with alopecia areata. Some clones in this sample may be carry-over from other donors' samples.

A single count supports this clonotype. The chain carries TRBV20-1 and TRBJ2-2; 7 nucleotides align to TRBD1. The CDR3 runs 15 residues. Per the germline V gene, CDR1 is DFQATT and CDR2 is SNEGSKA (reference sequence). Written as DNA, the CDR3 is TGCAGCGTAGGGACAGCCTTTCTTAACACCGGGGAGCTGTTTTTT. Its protein product is CSVGTAFLNTGELFF.

The sample holds a few counts of this clonotype. V is TRBV23-1 and J is TRBJ2-7; a possible D gene is TRBD1 (5 bases). TRBV23-1 is marked as an open reading frame, function uncertain. V lost 5 bases and J lost 3, with 8 bases in between. This CDR3 contains 12 residues. CDR3 amino acids: CASSTTDYEQYV. In nucleotides, the CDR3 is TGCGCCAGCAGTACGACAGACTACGAGCAGTACGTC.

The rearrangement links TRBV12-3 or TRBV12-4 to TRBJ2-1, with 9 bases that match TRBD1. The CDR3 sequence is 14 residues long. Trimming cost V 6 bases and J 8 bases; bases outside gene matches: 8. The DNA for the CDR3 is TGTGCCAGCAGCACCGGGACAGGGTTGTATGAGCAGTTCTTC. This sequence encodes CASSTGTGLYEQFF.

This clonotype was recorded many times. The V and J genes are TRBV12-3 or TRBV12-4 and TRBJ2-1, with D tentatively TRBD2 (6 bases). V was pared by 6 bases and J by 4 bases, with 10 bases between. This CDR3 spans 13 amino acids. Here the CDR3 reads CASSPGSYNEQFF. The CDR3 DNA sequence: TGTGCCAGCAGCCCCGGGAGTTACAATGAGCAGTTCTTC.

The chain has TRBV7-9 and TRBJ2-4; weak D call: TRBD2 (5 bases). Germline CDR1 is SEHNR and CDR2 is FQNEAQ (reference sequence). There are 16 residues in the CDR3. V lost 1 base and J 1 base, leaving 11 bases between the germline ends. The CDR3 here is CASSLGMGGAKNIQYF. CDR3 nucleotides: TGTGCCAGCAGCTTAGGCATGGGCGGGGCCAAAAACATTCAGTACTTC. Drawing the rest from reference TRBV7-9 and TRBJ2-4, the complete variable domain is DTGVSQNPRHKITKRGQNVTFRCDPISEHNRLYWYRQTLGQGPEFLTYFQNEAQLEKSRLLSDRFSAERPKGSFSTLEIQRTEQGDSAMYLCASSLGMGGAKNIQYFGAGTRLSVL.

This clonotype was detected ten times or more. This chain connects TRBV15 to TRBJ2-7, with 7 positions matching TRBD2. Per germline, CDR1 LNHNV and CDR2 YYDKDF (reference sequence). This CDR3 comprises 14 residues. V lost 4 bases to trimming and J lost 4 bases; unmatched junction nucleotides: 7. Here the CDR3 reads CATSKRLGGYEQYF. DNA of the CDR3: TGTGCCACCAGCAAGCGACTCGGGGGGTACGAGCAGTACTTC. Full variable domain (outside the CDR3, taken from reference TRBV15 and TRBJ2-7): DAMVIQNPRYQVTQFGKPVTLSCSQTLNHNVMYWYQQKSSQAPKLLFHYYDKDFNNEADTPDNFQSRRPNTSFCFLDIRSPGLGDTAMYLCATSKRLGGYEQYFGPGTRLTVT.

The table lists this clonotype with a few counts. The J gene is TRBJ1-5, the V gene TRBV15; TRBD1 aligns across 11 bases. With V trimmed by 7 bases and J by 6 bases, 8 bases remained unmatched. Germline values: CDR1 LNHNV, CDR2 YYDKDF (reference sequence). The CDR3 is made up of 15 amino acids. In nucleotides, the CDR3 is TGTGCCACCACACGGGGACAGGGGGACGCTCAGCCCCAGCATTTT. Its protein is CATTRGQGDAQPQHF.

This clonotype was counted only a few times. The gene calls are TRBV27 and TRBJ2-5, with TRBD1 identical over 7 bases. There are 12 residues in the CDR3. Germline V gives CDR1 MNHEY, CDR2 SMNVEV (reference sequence). Trimming at V came to 6 bases and at J to 4 bases, leaving 2 bases not matched to a gene. The CDR3 DNA reads as TGTGCCAGCAGACACAGGGGAGAGACCCAGTACTTC. It is translated as CASRHRGETQYF.

This chain links TRBV7-6 with TRBJ1-1; D is perhaps TRBD1 (6 bases). CDR1 is SGHVS, CDR2 FNYEAQ, per germline. Trimming pared 1 base from V and 6 bases from J, leaving 18 bases between. The CDR3 spans 16 residues. The CDR3 protein is CASSLVPGGRLSEAFF. CDR3 DNA: TGTGCCAGCAGCTTAGTCCCCGGGGGGCGACTTTCTGAAGCTTTCTTT. The full variable domain, completed using reference TRBV7-6 and TRBJ1-1, is GAGVSQSPRYKVTKRGQDVALRCDPISGHVSLYWYRQALGQGPEFLTYFNYEAQQDKSGLPNDRFSAERPEGSISTLTIQRTEQRDSAMYRCASSLVPGGRLSEAFFGQGTRLTVV.

This chain joins TRBV7-2 and TRBJ2-7; the D is unclear. Germline V gene data show CDR1 as SGHTA and CDR2 as FQGNSA. Trimming took off 1 base at V and 1 base at J, with 11 bases between the two ends. This CDR3 has 15 amino acids. Here the CDR3 DNA reads TGTGCCAGCAGCTTAGTCAGCTCTCAATCCTACGAGCAGTACTTC. Its translation: CASSLVSSQSYEQYF. The variable domain in full, completed from reference TRBV7-2 and TRBJ2-7, reads GAGVSQSPSNKVTEKGKDVELRCDPISGHTALYWYRQSLGQGLEFLIYFQGNSAPDKSGLPSDRFSAERTGGSVSTLTIQRTQQEDSAVYLCASSLVSSQSYEQYFGPGTRLTVT.

The V call is TRBV12-3 or TRBV12-4, the J call TRBJ1-5, with D unclear. The CDR3 totals 12 residues. With 5 bases removed from V and 6 bases from J, the gap between germline ends came to 8 bases. CDR3 sequence reads: CASSQGSQPQHF. The DNA of the CDR3 is TGTGCCAGCAGTCAAGGGAGTCAGCCCCAGCATTTT.

This chain connects TRBV7-9 to TRBJ1-1; D is uncertain. Deletions cut 6 bases from V and 5 bases from J, with 10 bases between. The V gene's germline CDR1 is SEHNR and CDR2 FQNEAQ (reference sequence). The CDR3 sequence is 12 residues long. The CDR3 loop reads CASSSTRTEAFF. In nucleotides, the CDR3 is TGTGCCAGCAGTTCTACCCGGACTGAAGCTTTCTTT.

This clonotype has just a few counts. CDR3 DNA: TGTGCCAGCAGTTACTCGAGGGGGGATGGCTACACCTTC. Translating it yields CASSYSRGDGYTF. J is TRBJ1-2 and V is TRBV6-5; maybe TRBD1 (6 bases). V was trimmed by 0 bases and J by 6 bases, leaving 8 bases between them. CDR1 and CDR2 (germline): MNHEY, SVGAGI. The CDR3 is made up of 13 amino acids.

This clonotype showed up just a few times. The chain joins TRBV7-6 to TRBJ2-2, with TRBD1 as a possible D gene (6 bases). The CDR3 covers 15 residues. V lost 7 bases, J lost 5 bases, and 17 bases lay in between. The germline CDR1 and CDR2 sequences are SGHVS and FNYEAQ. The CDR3 sequence is CASTLGAGFTGELFF. The CDR3 DNA is TGTGCCAGCACCTTGGGGGCGGGCTTTACCGGGGAGCTGTTTTTT. Full variable domain (remainder filled in from reference TRBV7-6 and TRBJ2-2): GAGVSQSPRYKVTKRGQDVALRCDPISGHVSLYWYRQALGQGPEFLTYFNYEAQQDKSGLPNDRFSAERPEGSISTLTIQRTEQRDSAMYRCASTLGAGFTGELFFGEGSRLTVL.

This clonotype was detected only a few times. This chain connects TRBV20-1 to TRBJ1-6, with 8 bases aligning to TRBD1. Trimming at V came to 0 bases and at J to 4 bases, leaving 8 bases not matched to a gene. CDR1 and CDR2 (germline): DFQATT, SNEGSKA (reference sequence). CDR3 length: 17 amino acids. The CDR3 sequence: CSARDHRGGAYNSPLHF. CDR3 coding DNA: TGCAGTGCTAGAGACCACAGGGGGGGTGCGTATAATTCACCCCTCCACTTT.

At least ten counts were recorded for this clonotype. CDR3 loop: CASSYIQGGTEAFF. The DNA for the CDR3 is TGCGCCAGCAGCTATATACAGGGTGGCACTGAAGCTTTCTTT. J is TRBJ1-1 and V is TRBV5-1; TRBD1 might be the D (6 bases). Germline CDR1 reads SGHRS; CDR2 reads YFSETQ. The CDR3 consists of 14 residues. V was clipped by 3 bases and J by 4 bases, with 13 bases between them.

The J gene is TRBJ2-7, the V gene TRBV28, with D possibly TRBD1 on 5 matching bases. This CDR3 is 13 amino acids long. V was shortened by 4 bases and J by 6 bases, with 13 bases between the two germline ends. The germline CDR1 and CDR2 sequences are MDHEN and SYDVKM. CDR3 loop: CASSSYRLGEQYF. The CDR3 DNA is TGTGCCAGCAGTTCCTACAGGCTTGGCGAGCAGTACTTC.

The rearrangement uses TRBV7-8 and TRBJ2-5, with D possibly TRBD2 on 6 matching bases. The germline V and J ends were trimmed by 0 bases and 5 bases, with 13 bases remaining between them. Germline assignment: CDR1 SGHVS and CDR2 FQNEAQ. The CDR3 runs to 15 residues. CDR3 amino acids: CASSLARGNWETQYF. The CDR3 nucleotides are TGTGCCAGCAGCTTAGCGCGCGGGAATTGGGAGACCCAGTACTTC.

V and J are TRBV28 and TRBJ1-5; perhaps TRBD1 as D (5 bases). CDR1 and CDR2 (germline): MDHEN, SYDVKM. Trimming shortened V by 5 bases and J by 3 bases, and 11 bases separated the two germline ends. This CDR3 has 14 residues. The CDR3 DNA reads as TGTGCCAGCAGTAGAGAGACAGACAATCAGCCCCAGCATTTT. Its protein is CASSRETDNQPQHF.

This clonotype turned up a few times. The chain has TRBV7-2 and TRBJ2-7, with TRBD2 matching 10 bases. Germline assignment: CDR1 SGHTA and CDR2 FQGNSA. CDR3 length equals 15 residues. The V segment lost 5 bases and the J segment 0 bases; nucleotides outside the gene matches: 4. The CDR3 reads CASSALAGDSYEQYV. In DNA, the CDR3 is TGTGCCAGCAGCGCCCTAGCGGGGGACTCCTACGAGCAGTACGTC.

This clonotype was observed at least ten times. The chain links TRBV11-2 to TRBJ2-1; maybe TRBD2 (6 bases). The germline V gene encodes CDR1 SGHAT and CDR2 FQNNGV. This CDR3 has 13 amino acids. Trimming cost V 5 bases and J 7 bases, with 12 bases left between them. The CDR3 sequence: CASSMGLRNEQFF. The CDR3 DNA reads TGTGCCAGCAGCATGGGACTTCGGAATGAGCAGTTCTTC.

This clonotype was counted only a few times. The rearrangement uses TRBV20-1 and TRBJ1-5; possibly TRBD1 for D (6 bases). The germline gives CDR1 DFQATT, CDR2 SNEGSKA (reference sequence). The CDR3 spans 16 residues. V was trimmed by 0 bases and J by 1 base, leaving 13 bases between them. This chain's CDR3 is CSARDYAGVSNQPQHF. DNA for the CDR3: TGCAGTGCTAGAGATTATGCAGGGGTGAGCAATCAGCCCCAGCATTTT.

This clonotype showed up just a few times. V gene TRBV4-3 combines with J gene TRBJ2-7; D is undetermined. The CDR3 runs to 15 residues. V lost 3 bases to trimming and J lost 4 bases, with 16 bases between them. CDR1 is LGHNA and CDR2 is YSLEER in the germline V gene. CDR3 DNA sequence: TGCGCCAGCAGCCAGGAAAGCTCCCCCGGGTACGAGCAGTACGTC. It encodes CASSQESSPGYEQYV.

The J gene is TRBJ1-3, the V gene TRBV6-5; D is undetermined. Germline V gene sequence: CDR1 MNHEY, CDR2 SVGAGI. The CDR3 sequence is 16 residues long. V was cut by 6 bases and J by 0 bases, with 15 bases left in between. DNA for the CDR3: TGTGCCAGCAGGAGGACGACCGATCTCTCTGGAAACACCATATATTTT. It translates to CASRRTTDLSGNTIYF.

This clonotype has more than one count but fewer than ten. The chain couples TRBV5-1 to TRBJ2-3; a weak D match, TRBD1 (5 bases). Trimming shortened V by 4 bases and J by 0 bases, and 12 bases separated the two germline ends. The CDR3 totals 15 residues. The germline V gene encodes CDR1 SGHRS and CDR2 YFSETQ. CDR3 sequence (DNA): TGCGCCAGCAGCGCGAATAGGGGAAGCACAGATACGCAGTATTTT. It translates to CASSANRGSTDTQYF.

This chain uses TRBV2 with TRBJ2-3; 11 bases match TRBD1. The germline V gene encodes CDR1 SNHLY and CDR2 FYNNEI. V trimming: 6 bases; J trimming: 4 bases; junction bases outside the gene matches: 12. This CDR3 spans 17 amino acids. In DNA, the CDR3 is TGTGCCAGCAGCGAGAACGTACCGGGACAGGGGGCAGATACGCAGTATTTT. Amino acid sequence: CASSENVPGQGADTQYF. Drawing the rest from reference TRBV2 and TRBJ2-3, the complete variable domain is EPEVTQTPSHQVTQMGQEVILRCVPISNHLYFYWYRQILGQKVEFLVSFYNNEISEKSEIFDDQFSVERPDGSNFTLKIRSTKLEDSAMYFCASSENVPGQGADTQYFGPGTRLTVL.

The sample holds many counts of this clonotype. The rearrangement links TRBV20-1 to TRBJ1-4; the D is unclear. V lost 0 bases and J 8 bases, leaving 16 bases between the germline ends. The CDR3 length is 15 residues. CDR1 and CDR2 from the germline V gene are DFQATT and SNEGSKA (reference sequence). This chain's CDR3 is CSARDISGSGEKLFF. CDR3 DNA: TGCAGTGCTAGAGATATTTCAGGTTCGGGGGAAAAACTGTTTTTT.

This clonotype was counted between two and nine times. J is TRBJ2-7 and V is TRBV6-4; weak D call: TRBD2 (5 bases). CDR3 length: 14 amino acids. Germline V gene data show CDR1 as MRHNA and CDR2 as SNTAGT. V lost 5 bases and J 0 bases, leaving 11 bases between the germline ends. In nucleotides, the CDR3 is TGTGCCAGCAGTCAAACCGGGAACTCCTACGAGCAGTACTTC. It codes for CASSQTGNSYEQYF.

The chain recombines TRBV4-3 with TRBJ1-1, with 7 bases that match TRBD1. The CDR3 runs 16 residues. Germline lookup yields CDR1 LGHNA and CDR2 YSLEER. V lost 0 bases and J lost 5; bases outside the gene matches: 9. The CDR3 protein is CASSQDRAGGSTEAFF. The DNA for the CDR3 is TGCGCCAGCAGCCAAGATCGAGCAGGGGGGAGTACTGAAGCTTTCTTT.

The genes are TRBV10-3 and TRBJ1-5, with a possible D match to TRBD1 (5 bases). This CDR3 region has 13 residues. Germline lookup yields CDR1 ENHRY and CDR2 SYGVKD. V lost 1 base to trimming and J lost 7 bases, with 8 bases between them. CDR3 sequence reads: CAISELGDQPQHF. In DNA, the CDR3 is TGTGCCATCAGTGAGTTAGGGGACCAGCCCCAGCATTTT.

This clonotype was observed once. This chain links TRBV5-1 with TRBJ2-3; D is perhaps TRBD2 (5 bases). V was pared by 5 bases and J by 3 bases, with 16 bases between. This CDR3 has 15 residues. Germline values: CDR1 SGHRS, CDR2 YFSETQ. CDR3 nucleotides: TGCGCCAGCAGATCTACGAGGTCGGGGACAGATACGCAGTATTTT. Translated, it gives CASRSTRSGTDTQYF.